This T cell receptor (beta chain) emerged from a study of cytomegalovirus exposure and HLA in healthy donors. Study-wide points: Across donors, sequencing depth was assumed by presence/absence analyses to be roughly uniform. Follow-up analysis found HLA locus-dependent TCR association rates, highest for DRB1 and lowest for HLA-C.

Primers included in the PCR were 60 Vbeta and 13 Jbeta primers. Sequencing used immunoSEQ multiplex PCR; TCRdb keeps in-frame clones, though not all of them. Among about 100,000 clones listed, around 72% were seen once. This CDR3 spans 15 amino acids. V shed 5 bases and J shed 7 bases, with 21 bases lying between them. Germline CDR1 and CDR2: SGHRS and YFSETQ. Donors were nominally healthy when sampled, though unrecorded immune exposures were likely. On this clone: The antigen remains unidentified.

V and J are TRBV5-1 and TRBJ1-2; D is ambiguous. The sample was PBMCs. The receptor comes from a man between 35 and 55 years old in good health and CMV-seronegative. CDR3 in amino acids: CASSRGAGVEFGYTF. The CDR3 DNA is TGCGCCAGCAGTCGGGGTGCGGGCGTGGAGTTTGGCTACACCTTC.